The T cell receptor beta chain under discussion was sequenced for a study of T-cell memory formation after mild COVID-19. Study-level information: TCR clusters showed largely donor specificity. Study-level points and caveats: Nothing showed for sure that second-wave clones peaking on day 37 were SARS-CoV-2 specific.

There are many counts of this clonotype. Its matching antigen is unknown. TCRdb fed the 5' RACE reads into MiXCR, producing one record per CDR3 protein. The sample carries some 40,000 distinct CDR3 sequences, about 6.1% recorded once. The CDR3 runs to 16 residues. Germline CDR1 and CDR2: SQVTM and ANQGSEA. V lost 4 bases and J lost 0, with 17 bases in between. V and J are TRBV29-1 and TRBJ2-3, with D perhaps TRBD1 (5 bases). The TCR originated in an adult who had mild COVID-19 (a few samples of this study predate the infection). Cell type and time point are not known. Sample: PBMCs or a T cell subset sorted from them (not recorded which). The DNA of the CDR3 is TGCAGCGTTGTTCTCCTAGGGGATTTGAGCACAGATACGCAGTATTTT. This encodes CSVVLLGDLSTDTQYF.